Shown below are 27 T cell receptor beta chains from a single sample sequenced in a study of chemoradiotherapy in HPV16-positive cancers. Clones were read by immunoSEQ multiplex PCR, and TCRdb kept only the in-frame ones, dropping some. This table holds about 6,600 clones, around 80% found once. The input for sequencing was tumor tissue, taken from a patient who underwent chemoradiotherapy. The origin of the receptors is a human donor with HPV-associated anogenital cancer.

The chain uses TRBV4-1 and TRBJ2-1, with TRBD2 identical over 13 bases. The CDR3 extends over 19 amino acids. Trimming took 4 bases from V and 8 from J; bases not matched to a gene: 17. The germline CDR1 and CDR2 sequences are MGHRA and YSYEKL. In DNA form, the CDR3 reads TGCGCCAGCAGCCCCTCAGGAGGGACTAGCGGGGCGTACGGCGATGAGCAGTTCTTC. It specifies CASSPSGGTSGAYGDEQFF.

This CDR3 is CASSLGARGRGGTEAFF. The CDR3 DNA follows: TGCGCCAGCAGCTTGGGGGCCAGGGGGAGAGGGGGCACTGAAGCTTTCTTT. The chain combines TRBV5-1 with TRBJ1-1; 7 bases match TRBD1. The ends lost 0 bases at V and 4 bases at J; junction bases unmatched: 12. The CDR3 runs 17 residues. CDR1 SGHRS and CDR2 YFSETQ come from the germline V gene.

This sequence joins TRBV5-1 and TRBJ2-6; D unresolved. Trimming took 8 bases from V and 1 from J, leaving 13 bases between them. This CDR3 region has 15 residues. Germline assignment: CDR1 SGHRS and CDR2 YFSETQ. The CDR3 loop is CASRLGVSGANVLTF. CDR3 bases: TGCGCCAGTAGGCTTGGGGTGTCTGGGGCCAACGTCCTGACTTTC.

This clone occurred a few times. V is TRBV27 and J is TRBJ1-6; unclear D gene. Germline lookup yields CDR1 MNHEY and CDR2 SMNVEV (reference sequence). This CDR3 has 14 amino acids. V was cut by 4 bases and J by 9 bases, with 13 bases left in between. The DNA of the CDR3 is TGTGCCAGCAGTTCCCTCGTGATCTTTTCACCCCTCCACTTT. As protein: CASSSLVIFSPLHF.

The V gene is TRBV2, the J gene TRBJ1-1; TRBD1 might be the D (6 bases). Germline CDR1 and CDR2: SNHLY and FYNNEI. V lost 2 bases and J 0 bases, leaving 10 bases between the germline ends. The CDR3 loop spans 15 amino acids. CDR3 amino acids: CASSELTGMNTEAFF. In nucleotides, the CDR3 is TGTGCCAGCAGTGAACTTACAGGGATGAACACTGAAGCTTTCTTT.

This chain joins TRBV28 and TRBJ1-1; D is unclear. Between the trimmed V and J ends, which lost 1 base and 1 base, there was a span of 7 bases. The CDR3 extends over 14 amino acids. CDR1 is MDHEN and CDR2 is SYDVKM in the germline V gene. The CDR3 nucleotides are TGTGCCAGCAGTTTATCAGTGAGGAACACTGAAGCTTTCTTT. Encoded protein: CASSLSVRNTEAFF.

This sequence joins TRBV18 and TRBJ1-5; weak D call: TRBD1 (6 bases). V was cut by 0 bases and J by 7 bases, with 13 bases left in between. Germline CDR1 reads KGHSH; CDR2 reads LQKENI. CDR3 length: 15 residues. The CDR3 is CASSPPGGAGQPQHF. In DNA, the CDR3 is TGTGCCAGCTCACCACCGGGGGGGGCAGGGCAGCCCCAGCATTTT. Full variable domain (remainder filled in from reference TRBV18 and TRBJ1-5): NAGVMQNPRHLVRRRGQEARLRCSPMKGHSHVYWYRQLPEEGLKFMVYLQKENIIDESGMPKERFSAEFPKEGPSILRIQQVVRGDSAAYFCASSPPGGAGQPQHFGDGTRLSIL.

This clone appeared once. The V gene is TRBV15, the J gene TRBJ2-7; TRBD2 matches 8 bases. CDR1 and CDR2 (germline): LNHNV, YYDKDF (reference sequence). The CDR3 is 16 amino acids. Germline trimming cut 0 bases from V and 3 bases from J; bases unmatched to any gene: 7. The CDR3 nucleotides read TGTGCCACCAGCAGAGACTCCGGACTAGCAAGCTACGAGCAGTACTTC. It specifies CATSRDSGLASYEQYF.

CDR3 nucleotide sequence: TGTGCCACCAGCAGAGATTCGGTTAATAGCAATCAGCCCCAGCATTTT. Its translation is CATSRDSVNSNQPQHF. This chain uses TRBV15 with TRBJ1-5, with unresolved D. Trimming took off 0 bases at V and 0 bases at J, with 9 bases between the two ends. Germline CDR1 is LNHNV and CDR2 is YYDKDF (reference sequence). This CDR3 contains 16 residues.

The chain recombines TRBV28 with TRBJ1-2, with D unclear. The germline V gene has CDR1 MDHEN and CDR2 SYDVKM. V lost 5 bases and J lost 0, with 13 bases in between. The CDR3 length is 15 residues. For the CDR3, the DNA is TGTGCCAGCAGTCAAACCAAGGGATCTAACTATGGCTACACCTTC. Translated, it gives CASSQTKGSNYGYTF.

In its sample, this clone was seen a few times. The CDR3 coding sequence is TGTGCCAGCAGGGACAGGGGCGCCTACGAGCAGTACTTC. This encodes CASRDRGAYEQYF. This rearrangement joins TRBV2 to TRBJ2-7; TRBD1 agrees at 9 bases. The CDR3 length is 13 residues. From germline, CDR1 is SNHLY and CDR2 FYNNEI. The V gene end was trimmed by 6 bases and the J gene end by 2 bases; junction bases not matched to a gene: 2.

This clone was observed a single time. The chain links TRBV25-1 to TRBJ1-5; D remains ambiguous. The CDR3 runs to 14 residues. The germline CDR1 and CDR2 sequences are MGHDK and SYGVNS. Trimming took off 1 base at V and 6 bases at J, with 10 bases between the two ends. In DNA form, the CDR3 reads TGTGCCAGCAGTGAATTAGGCCCGGGTCAGCCCCAGCATTTT. Translated, it gives CASSELGPGQPQHF.

J is TRBJ2-7 and V is TRBV5-1; maybe TRBD1 (6 bases). The CDR3 extends over 17 amino acids. With 2 bases removed from V and 1 base from J, the gap between germline ends came to 19 bases. The germline V gene encodes CDR1 SGHRS and CDR2 YFSETQ. The CDR3 here is CASSFQAGTQYSYEQYF. The CDR3 region has the DNA TGCGCCAGCAGCTTTCAGGCAGGGACACAATATTCCTACGAGCAGTACTTC.

This clone was detected only a few times. The V and J genes are TRBV9 and TRBJ2-5, with D tentatively TRBD1 (6 bases). The CDR3 is made up of 15 amino acids. V lost 4 bases to trimming and J lost 7 bases, with 20 bases between them. Per the germline V gene, CDR1 is SGDLS and CDR2 is YYNGEE. In nucleotides, the CDR3 is TGTGCCAGCAGCCTCTTTCCAGGGGTTTTCGGGACCCAGTACTTC. It codes for CASSLFPGVFGTQYF.

The V and J genes are TRBV5-4 and TRBJ2-3, with 8 positions matching TRBD1. The CDR3 is 15 residues long. The germline CDR1 and CDR2 sequences are SGHNT and YYREEE (reference sequence). J gave up 2 bases and V 0 bases, and 2 bases lay outside the gene matches. DNA for the CDR3: TGTGCCAGCAGCTTGGGGGACAGGCTCACAGATACGCAGTATTTT. Residues: CASSLGDRLTDTQYF.

This chain connects TRBV29-1 to TRBJ1-1; D possibly corresponds to TRBD1 (6 bases). The V end lost 3 bases, the J end lost 1 base, and 18 bases lay between the germline ends. CDR3 length: 16 residues. Germline CDR1 is SQVTM and CDR2 is ANQGSEA. CDR3 sequence reads: CSVDGVYGGGNTEAFF. In DNA form, the CDR3 reads TGCAGCGTTGACGGGGTTTATGGGGGCGGGAACACTGAAGCTTTCTTT.

The chain has TRBV7-2 and TRBJ1-2; 11 nucleotides match TRBD1. V lost 5 bases to trimming and J lost 5 bases; unmatched junction nucleotides: 4. This CDR3 has 14 residues. CDR1 and CDR2 (germline): SGHTA, FQGNSA. CDR3 loop: CASSRTGGWYGYTF. CDR3 nucleotides: TGTGCCAGCAGCCGGACAGGGGGCTGGTATGGCTACACCTTC.

Only a few counts were recorded for this clone. The V call is TRBV10-3, the J call TRBJ2-7, with a possible D match to TRBD2 (5 bases). Germline V gene data show CDR1 as ENHRY and CDR2 as SYGVKD. The CDR3 extends over 21 amino acids. Trimming cost V 0 bases and J 0 bases, with 27 bases left between them. The chain's CDR3 is CAISESDRRSLKTLSSYEQYF. The CDR3 DNA is TGTGCCATCAGTGAGTCGGACCGGAGGTCCCTCAAAACCCTCAGCTCCTACGAGCAGTACTTC.

The chain is built from TRBV6-5 and TRBJ2-7; D possibly uses TRBD1 or TRBD2 (5 bases each). The CDR3 has 15 residues. Trimming pared 3 bases from V and 3 bases from J, leaving 15 bases between. Looked up from germline, CDR1 is MNHEY and CDR2 is SVGAGI. For the CDR3, the DNA is TGTGCCAGCAGTTATCCCCGGGACGGAGTCTACGAGCAGTACTTC. It specifies CASSYPRDGVYEQYF.

This clone was counted once. The chain joins TRBV6-5 to TRBJ1-2; D is possibly TRBD1 (6 bases). The CDR3 sequence is 13 residues long. Trimming cost V 7 bases and J 6 bases, with 15 bases left between them. Germline V lookup: CDR1 MNHEY, CDR2 SVGAGI. The CDR3 region has the DNA TGTGCCAGCACCGACAGGTCTGATGATGGCTACACCTTC. This translates into CASTDRSDDGYTF.

The chain combines TRBV29-1 with TRBJ2-7; 9 bases match TRBD1. This CDR3 spans 14 amino acids. CDR1 and CDR2 (germline): SQVTM, ANQGSEA. V shed 6 bases, J shed 2 bases, and the junction held 8 bases outside the gene matches. In nucleotides, the CDR3 is TGCAGCGTGGTTAACAGGGGGCCCACCTACGAGCAGTACTTC. It specifies CSVVNRGPTYEQYF.

The chain combines TRBV4-1 with TRBJ1-5, with unresolved D. The CDR3 contains 15 residues. The V end was cut by 4 bases, the J end by 4 bases, with 14 bases between. The germline V gene encodes CDR1 MGHRA and CDR2 YSYEKL. The CDR3, as DNA: TGCGCCAGCAGCCCTGGGGATAGGCGGAATCAGCCCCAGCATTTT. It encodes CASSPGDRRNQPQHF.

The chain joins TRBV1 to TRBJ2-7; the table assigns TRBD1, which was not confirmed against the DNA. TRBV1 is a known pseudogene. The CDR3 has 17 residues. The CDR3 protein is CTSSQDPPGDPRNEQYF. The CDR3 DNA follows: TGCACCAGCAGCCAAGACCCACCAGGGGACCCTCGGAACGAGCAGTACTTC.

This chain uses TRBV29-1 with TRBJ2-6; TRBD2 matches 10 bases. The CDR3 runs 17 residues. V gave up 6 bases and J gave up 0 bases; unmatched junction bases: 8. Germline loops: CDR1 SQVTM, CDR2 ANQGSEA. The CDR3 loop is CSVPLAGVSSGANVLTF. As DNA, the CDR3 is TGCAGCGTACCGCTAGCGGGGGTTTCCTCTGGGGCCAACGTCCTGACTTTC.

The gene calls are TRBV19 and TRBJ1-6, with D tentatively TRBD1 (5 bases). V was trimmed by 3 bases and J by 10 bases, leaving 16 bases between them. Germline CDR1 reads LNHDA; CDR2 reads SQIVND (reference sequence). This CDR3 has 15 amino acids. This CDR3 is CASSIGDPGGSPLHF. CDR3 bases: TGTGCCAGTAGTATTGGGGACCCTGGGGGGTCACCCCTCCACTTT.

The J gene is TRBJ2-7, the V gene TRBV4-3; tentatively, D is TRBD1 or TRBD2 (5 bases each). Germline V gives CDR1 LGHNA, CDR2 YSLEER. The CDR3 is 16 amino acids. The V gene lost 0 bases and the J gene lost 6 bases, with 18 bases spanning the gap. The CDR3, as DNA: TGCGCCAGCAGCCAAGATTTAAGGCTAGGTGGGGGCGAGCAGTACTTC. It encodes CASSQDLRLGGGEQYF.

This clone was detected only a few times. The V and J genes are TRBV27 and TRBJ1-3; D ambiguous. Trimming shortened V by 2 bases and J by 3 bases, and 8 bases separated the two germline ends. The germline gives CDR1 MNHEY, CDR2 SMNVEV (reference sequence). This CDR3 has 14 amino acids. CDR3 amino acids: CASSLAGVGNTIYF. The CDR3 DNA sequence: TGTGCCAGCAGTTTAGCCGGGGTTGGAAACACCATATATTTT.